Below are 8 T cell receptor beta chains sequenced from a single sample in a study of T cell responses to AZD1222 COVID-19 vaccine. Measured with immunoSEQ multiplex PCR; TCRdb has only the in-frame clones, and not every one. Here the sample spans about 120,000 clones, 80% to 90% being singletons. The sequencing here drew on peripheral blood, taken on day 0 of AZD1222 vaccination. All receptors come from an adult in good health.

The J gene is TRBJ1-5, the V gene TRBV30; TRBD1 matches at 9 bases. Germline V gene data show CDR1 as GTSNPN and CDR2 as SVGIG (reference sequence). V was clipped by 2 bases and J by 7 bases; unmatched bases: 15. The CDR3 extends over 17 amino acids. The CDR3 nucleotides are TGTGCCTGGAGTTCACCTTTAGAATGGGACAGGGCCCAGCCCCAGCATTTT. This sequence encodes CAWSSPLEWDRAQPQHF.

The V call is TRBV7-9, the J call TRBJ1-3; D possibly corresponds to TRBD1 (5 bases). V gave up 4 bases and J gave up 0 bases, with 13 bases separating them. The CDR3 has 16 amino acids. Germline V CDR1 and CDR2: SEHNR, FQNEAQ (reference sequence). The chain's CDR3 is CASSSRQSLSGNTIYF. The CDR3, as DNA: TGTGCCAGCAGCTCCAGACAGAGCCTCTCTGGAAACACCATATATTTT.

CDR3 coding DNA: TGTGCCAGCAGCGTGCAGGGGAGCACAGATACGCAGTATTTT. Translating gives CASSVQGSTDTQYF. V usage is TRBV9 and J usage is TRBJ2-3; a possible D gene is TRBD1 (6 bases). Germline V gene lookup returns CDR1 SGDLS and CDR2 YYNGEE. This CDR3 contains 14 residues. The V gene lost 2 bases and the J gene lost 0 bases, with 7 bases spanning the gap. Looking up the rest from reference TRBV9 and TRBJ2-3 gives the full variable domain: DSGVTQTPKHLITATGQRVTLRCSPRSGDLSVYWYQQSLDQGLQFLIQYYNGEERAKGNILERFSAQQFPDLHSELNLSSLELGDSALYFCASSVQGSTDTQYFGPGTRLTVL.

The chain employs TRBV10-1 and TRBJ2-2; D unclear. The germline V gene encodes CDR1 WNHNN and CDR2 SYGVQD (reference sequence). V was pared by 11 bases and J by 3 bases, with 22 bases between. There are 16 residues in the CDR3. The CDR3 DNA is TGCGCCCGCCGGTTTTGGCTAGGGCTTGACACCGGGGAGCTGTTTTTT. Its protein product is CARRFWLGLDTGELFF.

This clone was seen once. The gene calls are TRBV19 and TRBJ2-7; D is perhaps TRBD1 (7 bases). The CDR3 covers 16 residues. The V end was cut by 6 bases, the J end by 2 bases, with 20 bases between. Germline V CDR1 and CDR2: LNHDA, SQIVND (reference sequence). CDR3: CASRDLATGRTYEQYF. CDR3 DNA sequence: TGTGCCAGTAGGGACCTAGCGACAGGGCGGACCTACGAGCAGTACTTC.

The chain joins TRBV19 to TRBJ1-3; D perhaps matches TRBD1 (5 bases). The CDR3 totals 13 residues. With 3 bases removed from V and 2 bases from J, the gap between germline ends came to 5 bases. CDR1 is LNHDA, CDR2 SQIVND, per germline (reference sequence). CDR3 region: CASSMDTGNTIYF. CDR3 sequence (DNA): TGTGCCAGTAGTATGGACACTGGAAACACCATATATTTT.

Only a few counts were recorded for this clone. The chain links TRBV6-2 or TRBV6-3 to TRBJ1-5, with a possible D match to TRBD1 (5 bases). The CDR3 has 14 residues. In germline, CDR1 is MNHEY, CDR2 SVGEGT. Deletions cut 2 bases from V and 3 bases from J, with 8 bases between. CDR3: CASSYGGVNQPQHF. The DNA for the CDR3 is TGTGCCAGCAGTTACGGAGGGGTCAATCAGCCCCAGCATTTT.

The chain joins TRBV18 to TRBJ2-1; TRBD2 agrees at 15 bases. V lost 6 bases, J lost 6 bases, and 3 bases stayed unmatched. The CDR3 consists of 15 residues. Looked up from germline, CDR1 is KGHSH and CDR2 is LQKENI. This CDR3 reads CASSVGLAGGNEQFF. The CDR3 bases are TGTGCCAGCTCTGTGGGACTAGCGGGAGGCAATGAGCAGTTCTTC.